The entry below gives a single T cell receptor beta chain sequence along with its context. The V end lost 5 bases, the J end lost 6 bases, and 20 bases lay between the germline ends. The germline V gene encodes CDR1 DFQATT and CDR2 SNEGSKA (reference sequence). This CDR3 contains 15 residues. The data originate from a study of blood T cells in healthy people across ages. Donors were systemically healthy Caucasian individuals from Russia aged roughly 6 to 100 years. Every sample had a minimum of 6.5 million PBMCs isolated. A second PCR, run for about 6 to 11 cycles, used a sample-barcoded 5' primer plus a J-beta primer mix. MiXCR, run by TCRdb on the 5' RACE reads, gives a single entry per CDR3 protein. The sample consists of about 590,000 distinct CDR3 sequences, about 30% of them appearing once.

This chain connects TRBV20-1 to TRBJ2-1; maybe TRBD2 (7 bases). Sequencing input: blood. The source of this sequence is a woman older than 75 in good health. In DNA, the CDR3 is TGCAGTGCTCCGACTCCGGGGGGCCAGAGCAATGAGCAGTTCTTC. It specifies CSAPTPGGQSNEQFF.